This TCR beta chain was recorded in a study of identical twins. Findings and limits, study-wide: Compared with unrelated sharing, twin-shared out-of-frame alpha sequences had more low-probability sequences. Memory repertoires showed no such pattern, whereas abundant cord blood beta clonotypes carried fewer insertions.

On this clonotype: Antigen specificity is unknown.

Donors were all healthy Caucasians. Unique molecular identifiers were present on the cDNA, and a universal primer site came from template switching. Via MiXCR, TCRdb re-called the 5' RACE reads, giving one row per CDR3 protein. This table holds around 1.7 million distinct CDR3 sequences, 25% to 35% found once. This sequence originates from a newborn girl in good health. The sample consisted of cord blood.

The CDR3 region has the DNA TGTGCCAGCAGTTCTCGTTCCCATCAGCCCCAGCATTTT. As protein: CASSSRSHQPQHF. V usage is TRBV28 and J usage is TRBJ1-5; D ambiguous. With 4 bases removed from V and 5 bases from J, the gap between germline ends came to 9 bases. This CDR3 has 13 amino acids. Germline assignment: CDR1 MDHEN and CDR2 SYDVKM.